Here is one TCR beta chain with its context. Its antigen remains unidentified. Isolating CD4+ T cells followed about 10 days of culture. Half the medium was swapped for IL-2 medium on days 3 and 7. This sample stems from a study of vaccination effects on CD4 cells after COVID-19. For the study at large: In the ViraFEST assay, antigen-specific CD4+ clonotypes were identified by expansion after peptide-pool stimulation. It was with about 10 IU/ml IL-2 and 8 to 10 ug/ml peptides that under 2.5 million PBMC per well were cultured.

V was cut by 1 base and J by 2 bases, with 10 bases left in between. Germline CDR1 reads MNHNS; CDR2 reads SASEGT. The CDR3 has 15 residues. Overall study results and limits: Long after vaccination, the clones induced by infection and by vaccine shrank markedly in size.

Here immunoSEQ multiplex PCR was the method, and the copy in TCRdb shows in-frame clones only, minus some. Of under 40,000 clones listed, approximately 71% are singletons. Sequencing was performed on CD4+ T cells from PBMCs cultured without peptide, taken before COVID-19 vaccination. This TCR was sampled from a human donor who received a COVID-19 vaccine. The V and J genes are TRBV6-1 and TRBJ2-3; D uncertain. The CDR3 coding sequence is TGTGCCAGCAGTGAAGGAAACAGAAACACAGATACGCAGTATTTT. It codes for CASSEGNRNTDTQYF.